The 6 T cell receptor beta chains below come from one sample, sequenced in a study of identical twins (dated by TCRdb to 2016 to 2017). The library was prepared using 5' RACE. The data were produced on an Illumina HiSeq 2000. The public sequencing data were trimmed at Q25 with fastp and processed into clonotypes with MiXCR by TCRdb, which kept only in-frame beta chains. Each record represents a unique CDR3 protein, reported with the most common genes and DNA among its rows. This sample has around 200,000 distinct CDR3 sequences in its table, and over 8% of those were observed once. The ten largest clones add up to about 5.2% of the sample. Sequencing was performed on memory (CD45RO+) T cells sorted from blood. The meaning of the sample's cell subset or site label: CD45RO+ enriched T cells. These receptor sequences come from a young woman in good health.

Many counts were recorded for this clonotype. The V gene is TRBV4-3, the J gene TRBJ2-1; 7 bases map to TRBD2. V gave up 1 base and J gave up 4 bases; unmatched junction bases: 7. The germline V gene has CDR1 LGHNA and CDR2 YSLEER. The CDR3 length is 16 residues. As DNA, the CDR3 is TGCGCCAGCAGCCAAGTTGGCACTAGCGCTTACAATGAGCAGTTCTTC. Its translation: CASSQVGTSAYNEQFF.

This chain uses TRBV11-2 with TRBJ2-2, with D maybe TRBD2 (6 bases). Germline lookup yields CDR1 SGHAT and CDR2 FQNNGV. This CDR3 has 18 residues. V lost 2 bases and J lost 1, with 17 bases in between. CDR3 in amino acids: CASSLIGLRGMNTGELFF. The CDR3 DNA reads as TGTGCCAGCAGCTTAATCGGGCTTCGGGGGATGAACACCGGGGAGCTGTTTTTT.

The chain carries TRBV7-9 and TRBJ1-5; D gene unclear. The CDR3 consists of 12 residues. Germline values: CDR1 SEHNR, CDR2 FQNEAQ (reference sequence). Trimming took 5 bases from V and 11 from J, leaving 13 bases between them. CDR3 in amino acids: CASSRDMAAQHF. CDR3 DNA sequence: TGTGCCAGCAGCCGCGACATGGCGGCCCAGCATTTT.

The chain uses TRBV4-2 and TRBJ1-1; D call uncertain. CDR1 and CDR2 (germline): LGHNA, YNFKEQ. The ends were cut back, 2 bases at V and 10 bases at J, with 14 bases in the middle. CDR3 length: 13 amino acids. The CDR3: CASSQHPDRGAFF. DNA of the CDR3: TGTGCCAGCAGCCAACACCCGGACCGGGGAGCTTTCTTT.

The V and J genes are TRBV6-1 and TRBJ2-3; 7 bases are a match to TRBD1. CDR1 MNHNS and CDR2 SASEGT come from the germline V gene. With 6 bases clipped from V and 1 base from J, the junction kept 13 bases outside the gene matches. The CDR3 is made up of 17 amino acids. CDR3 bases: TGTGCCAGCAGCCCCACTCCTTCGACAGGGCGCACAGATACGCAGTATTTT. Translated, it gives CASSPTPSTGRTDTQYF.

V usage is TRBV5-4 and J usage is TRBJ2-7; no clear D gene. The V and J ends lost 0 bases and 2 bases respectively, with 9 bases between them. The CDR3 totals 14 residues. CDR1 and CDR2 from the germline V gene are SGHNT and YYREEE (reference sequence). This CDR3 reads CASSLGPKTYEQYF. In nucleotides, the CDR3 is TGTGCCAGCAGCTTGGGTCCCAAAACCTACGAGCAGTACTTC.